This T cell receptor (beta chain) emerged from a study of cytomegalovirus exposure and HLA in healthy donors. Amplification used 60 Vbeta primers and 13 Jbeta primers. Assay used: immunoSEQ multiplex PCR; TCRdb lists only in-frame clones, some missing. The sample records under 150,000 clones, approximately 77% being singletons. The V gene lost 4 bases and the J gene lost 6 bases, with 13 bases spanning the gap. The CDR3 loop spans 14 amino acids. The germline V gene encodes CDR1 LNHDA and CDR2 SQIVND (reference sequence). Broader study findings: Through in vitro validation, three CMV-associated chains were shown to be specific for CMV antigens.

About this clone itself: As yet, its antigen is unknown.

The clonotype comes from a woman aged 40 to 55 in good health and CMV-seronegative. This rearrangement joins TRBV19 to TRBJ2-1, with D perhaps matching TRBD1 (5 bases). The specimen sequenced was PBMCs. CDR3 protein: CASSTQGIGNEQFF. The CDR3 DNA follows: TGTGCCAGTAGTACGCAGGGAATCGGCAATGAGCAGTTCTTC.